What follows are 22 T cell receptor beta chains derived from one specimen sequenced in a study of identical twins (dated by TCRdb to the mid-2010s). Library prep was done by 5' RACE. These reads were obtained on an Illumina HiSeq 2000. The public sequencing data were trimmed at Q25 with fastp and processed into clonotypes with MiXCR by TCRdb, which kept only in-frame beta chains. Rows matching on CDR3 protein sequence are summarized as one entry with the most common DNA and genes. In this sample the table shows 200,000 to 250,000 distinct CDR3 sequences, 10% of which occur a single time. The ten largest clonotypes hold 10% of the sample. Sequences were obtained from memory T cells sorted from blood. The cell subset or site label of this sample denotes: CD45RO+ enriched T cells. Receptor source: a man aged 45-65 years in good health.

The J gene is TRBJ2-7, the V gene TRBV13; TRBD1 or TRBD2 may be the D gene (5 bases each). The germline V and J ends were trimmed by 3 bases and 6 bases, with 15 bases remaining between them. Germline loops: CDR1 PRHDT, CDR2 FYEKMQ (reference sequence). The CDR3 contains 14 residues. Written as DNA, the CDR3 is TGTGCCAGCAGCTTCGGGAAGGGGTTCTCCGAGCAGTACTTC. It codes for CASSFGKGFSEQYF.

This chain connects TRBV20-1 to TRBJ1-4; D is uncertain. CDR1 and CDR2 (germline): DFQATT, SNEGSKA (reference sequence). V lost 3 bases and J 0 bases, leaving 11 bases between the germline ends. The CDR3 covers 15 residues. CDR3 nucleotides: TGCAGTGCTAGGACCAGGACTGCAACTAATGAAAAACTGTTTTTT. As protein: CSARTRTATNEKLFF.

V gene TRBV20-1 combines with J gene TRBJ2-2; a possible D gene is TRBD2 (5 bases). This CDR3 is built from 14 residues. Germline CDR1 is DFQATT and CDR2 is SNEGSKA (reference sequence). The V end was cut by 3 bases, the J end by 0 bases, with 8 bases between. The CDR3 reads CSASGDSNTGELFF. CDR3 nucleotide sequence: TGCAGTGCTAGCGGGGATTCGAACACCGGGGAGCTGTTTTTT.

There are a few counts of this clonotype. The CDR3 coding sequence is TGCAGTGCCCCCTCCGGGACAGGGGGTCTCCACGAGCAGTACTTC. Translation gives CSAPSGTGGLHEQYF. The chain recombines TRBV20-1 with TRBJ2-7, with TRBD1 identical over 11 bases. Trimming removed 6 bases from V and 5 bases from J; junction bases left unmatched: 12. Germline CDR1 is DFQATT and CDR2 is SNEGSKA (reference sequence). CDR3 length: 15 amino acids.

This clonotype was counted a few times. The chain links TRBV11-3 to TRBJ1-1, with D hard to call. The V end was cut by 4 bases, the J end by 3 bases, with 9 bases between. CDR3 length: 13 residues. The germline V gene has CDR1 SGHNT and CDR2 YENEEA. In DNA, the CDR3 is TGTGCCAGCAGCTGGTCGGCTGACACTGAAGCTTTCTTT. Translation gives CASSWSADTEAFF. Using reference TRBV11-3 and TRBJ1-1 for the parts outside the CDR3, the full variable domain is EAGVVQSPRYKIIEKKQPVAFWCNPISGHNTLYWYLQNLGQGPELLIRYENEEAVDDSQLPKDRFSAERLKGVDSTLKIQPAELGDSAVYLCASSWSADTEAFFGQGTRLTVV.

This clonotype was seen a handful of times. V gene TRBV20-1 combines with J gene TRBJ1-1; possible D gene TRBD1, 6 bases. V gave up 1 base and J gave up 6 bases, with 18 bases separating them. Germline lookup yields CDR1 DFQATT and CDR2 SNEGSKA (reference sequence). This CDR3 comprises 15 residues. CDR3 residues: CSARGGYRGWAEAFF. DNA for the CDR3: TGCAGTGCTAGAGGAGGCTATAGGGGGTGGGCTGAAGCTTTCTTT.

The sample holds many counts of this clonotype. J is TRBJ2-5 and V is TRBV2, with 8 bases aligning to TRBD1. The J segment lost 5 bases and the V segment lost 3 bases, leaving 11 bases of the junction unmatched. From germline, CDR1 is SNHLY and CDR2 FYNNEI. This CDR3 contains 16 residues. CDR3 region: CASSDTGTHRGETQYF. CDR3 sequence (DNA): TGTGCCAGCAGTGATACCGGGACCCACAGGGGGGAGACCCAGTACTTC.

This clonotype has a handful of counts. V usage is TRBV9 and J usage is TRBJ2-2, with D possibly being TRBD1 (6 bases). Germline V gene sequence: CDR1 SGDLS, CDR2 YYNGEE. The germline V and J ends were trimmed by 2 bases and 6 bases, with 11 bases remaining between them. The CDR3 length is 14 residues. CDR3 in DNA: TGTGCCAGCAGCGTTCGGGACAAGTCCGGGGAGCTGTTTTTT. This encodes CASSVRDKSGELFF.

This clonotype was seen repeatedly, ten times or more. The rearrangement joins TRBV5-5 to TRBJ1-1; D not certain. This CDR3 is 15 amino acids long. CDR1 is SGHKS and CDR2 is YYEKEE in the germline V gene (reference sequence). The V gene lost 0 bases and the J gene lost 0 bases, with 9 bases spanning the gap. This chain's CDR3 is CASSLEWSLNTEAFF. The CDR3 nucleotides read TGTGCCAGCAGCTTGGAGTGGAGCCTGAACACTGAAGCTTTCTTT.

At least ten counts were recorded for this clonotype. The chain combines TRBV7-9 with TRBJ1-1; the match to TRBD1 covers 9 bases. Trimming at V came to 1 base and at J to 10 bases, leaving 4 bases not matched to a gene. The CDR3 covers 13 residues. Per germline, CDR1 SEHNR and CDR2 FQNEAQ (reference sequence). The CDR3 nucleotides are TGTGCCAGCAGCTTAGAACAGGGGGCATCAGCTTTCTTT. As protein: CASSLEQGASAFF.

The chain combines TRBV29-1 with TRBJ1-5; TRBD1 matches at 11 bases. Germline V gene sequence: CDR1 SQVTM, CDR2 ANQGSEA. V lost 4 bases and J lost 0; bases outside the gene matches: 5. The CDR3 is 16 residues long. CDR3 in DNA: TGCAGCGTTGTGGGACAGGGGGAGGGTAGCAATCAGCCCCAGCATTTT. It yields the protein CSVVGQGEGSNQPQHF.

This clonotype was recorded at least ten times. This rearrangement joins TRBV5-5 to TRBJ2-7, with D unresolved. CDR3 length: 11 amino acids. Germline CDR1 SGHKS, CDR2 YYEKEE (reference sequence). Trimming cost V 1 base and J 2 bases, with 1 base left between them. This CDR3 is CASSLTYEQYF. CDR3 in DNA: TGTGCCAGCAGCTTGACCTACGAGCAGTACTTC.

The chain is built from TRBV10-3 and TRBJ2-1; 15 bases fit TRBD2. Germline V lookup: CDR1 ENHRY, CDR2 SYGVKD. J gave up 7 bases and V 3 bases, and 13 bases lay outside the gene matches. This CDR3 spans 19 amino acids. The CDR3 bases are TGTGCCATCAGTGACCTTGGACTAGCGGGAGGGCGATGGGGGAATGAGCAGTTCTTC. This codes for CAISDLGLAGGRWGNEQFF.

This clonotype was detected ten times or more. V and J are TRBV7-2 and TRBJ2-3; no definite D call. Germline V gene data show CDR1 as SGHTA and CDR2 as FQGNSA. The CDR3 contains 17 residues. V was clipped by 5 bases and J by 4 bases, with 22 bases between them. DNA for the CDR3: TGTGCCAGCAGCCTCAGGTCCCCCATTTTGTGGGCAGATACGCAGTATTTT. Protein product: CASSLRSPILWADTQYF. Filled out from reference TRBV7-2 and TRBJ2-3, the complete variable domain reads GAGVSQSPSNKVTEKGKDVELRCDPISGHTALYWYRQSLGQGLEFLIYFQGNSAPDKSGLPSDRFSAERTGGSVSTLTIQRTQQEDSAVYLCASSLRSPILWADTQYFGPGTRLTVL.

This clonotype was picked up many times. The chain is built from TRBV20-1 and TRBJ2-3; D ambiguous. CDR1 and CDR2 from the germline V gene are DFQATT and SNEGSKA (reference sequence). This CDR3 has 13 residues. V was cut by 0 bases and J by 8 bases, with 12 bases left in between. The CDR3 coding sequence is TGCAGTGCTAGAGACTCCTTTGTCCTTACGCAGTATTTT. Residues: CSARDSFVLTQYF.

This clonotype has just a few counts. The rearrangement links TRBV18 to TRBJ1-3; D not resolved. This CDR3 comprises 14 residues. The ends were cut back, 5 bases at V and 7 bases at J, with 15 bases in the middle. The V gene's germline CDR1 is KGHSH and CDR2 LQKENI. CDR3 in amino acids: CASSGSDGRNTIYF. The DNA for the CDR3 is TGTGCCAGCTCAGGATCGGATGGGCGCAACACCATATATTTT.

For this clonotype: A much larger clonotype is one base distant, so this may be a read error. The chain combines TRBV7-8 with TRBJ2-1, with a weak D call TRBD1 (5 bases). Germline V gene sequence: CDR1 SGHVS, CDR2 FQNEAQ. This CDR3 is built from 15 residues. CDR3 nucleotides: TGTGCCAGCAGCTTAGCCCGGACAACTTACAATGGGCAGTTCTTC. Its protein is CASSLARTTYNGQFF. Full variable domain (rest looked up from reference TRBV7-8 and TRBJ2-1): GAGVSQSPRYKVAKRGQDVALRCDPISGHVSLFWYQQALGQGPEFLTYFQNEAQLDKSGLPSDRFFAERPEGSVSTLKIQRTQQEDSAVYLCASSLARTTYNGQFFGPGTRLTVL.

The chain has TRBV9 and TRBJ1-3; D gene ambiguous. Germline values: CDR1 SGDLS, CDR2 YYNGEE. The CDR3 extends over 15 amino acids. V lost 0 bases and J lost 1, with 8 bases in between. In DNA form, the CDR3 reads TGTGCCAGCAGCGTAGACTCGGGATCTGGAAACACCATATATTTT. It yields the protein CASSVDSGSGNTIYF.

The chain recombines TRBV7-9 with TRBJ2-2, with D perhaps being TRBD1 or TRBD2 (5 bases each). Germline loops: CDR1 SEHNR, CDR2 FQNEAQ (reference sequence). The CDR3 sequence is 14 residues long. V was cut by 5 bases and J by 6 bases, with 13 bases left in between. The chain's CDR3 is CASSPGNGAGELFF. CDR3 DNA sequence: TGTGCCAGCAGCCCAGGGAACGGGGCCGGGGAGCTGTTTTTT.

The CDR3 region is CASSQEIGSEAFF. Here the CDR3 DNA reads TGTGCCAGCAGCCAAGAAATTGGGTCTGAAGCTTTCTTT. This chain connects TRBV4-2 to TRBJ1-1, with D uncertain. V was shortened by 0 bases and J by 6 bases, with 8 bases between the two germline ends. The CDR3 extends over 13 amino acids. Per germline, CDR1 LGHNA and CDR2 YNFKEQ.

This clonotype was detected a few times. The chain joins TRBV24-1 to TRBJ1-4, with 7 bases that match TRBD1. The CDR3 has 15 amino acids. The V and J ends lost 3 bases and 6 bases, in that order; junction bases with no gene match: 6. Per the germline V gene, CDR1 is KGHDR and CDR2 is SFDVKD. The CDR3 nucleotides are TGTGCCACCAGTGATCCAGCAGGGGGATATGAAAAACTGTTTTTT. Translation gives CATSDPAGGYEKLFF.

This chain uses TRBV7-2 with TRBJ2-5; D possibly corresponds to TRBD1 (6 bases). The germline V gene encodes CDR1 SGHTA and CDR2 FQGNSA. The CDR3 extends over 15 amino acids. V lost 7 bases and J lost 0, with 15 bases in between. CDR3 in amino acids: CASTLPRGYQETQYF. The CDR3 DNA follows: TGTGCCAGCACCCTGCCGAGGGGGTACCAAGAGACCCAGTACTTC.